The present entry profiles one T cell receptor (beta chain) with its context. The sample is drawn from a study of blood T cell repertoires in COVID-19. Method: immunoSEQ multiplex PCR; TCRdb's copy keeps in-frame clones and lacks some. This sample has over 30,000 clones, with roughly 80% found just once. V lost 5 bases and J lost 0; bases outside the gene matches: 21. Germline V gives CDR1 MNHNY, CDR2 SVGAGI (reference sequence). The CDR3 is made up of 20 amino acids. The gene calls are TRBV6-6 and TRBJ1-2; 7 bases are shared with TRBD1. This receptor was taken from a man older than 75 with active or convalescent COVID-19. Sequencing used peripheral blood. CDR3 sequence (DNA): TGTGCCAGCAGTCTATTCGGTTCGGGACAGATCTTTCTAGCTAACTATGGCTACACCTTC. This encodes CASSLFGSGQIFLANYGYTF.